This T cell receptor beta chain was found in a study of OX40 agonist ivuxolimab in advanced cancers. This CDR3 is built from 15 residues. The ends lost 6 bases at V and 1 base at J; junction bases unmatched: 8. Germline CDR1 is SNHLY and CDR2 is FYNNEI. Measured with immunoSEQ multiplex PCR; TCRdb has only the in-frame clones, and not every one. The sample lists fewer than 120,000 clones, around 90% occurring once. This clone was detected only once. Antigen unknown. Regarding the study as a whole: Circulating CD4+ and CD8+ T cells showed clonal expansion by week 6 at 0.1 to 3.0 mg/kg.

The sequence was collected from an adult with an advanced solid tumor such as melanoma, head and neck, liver or kidney cancer. This sequence joins TRBV2 and TRBJ1-1; TRBD1 matches 7 bases. Specimen: CD4+ or CD8+ T cells sorted from blood, collected in a trial of the OX40 agonist ivuxolimab. The CDR3 region is CASSRNGQANTEAFF. CDR3 sequence (DNA): TGTGCCAGCAGCAGAAACGGACAGGCGAACACTGAAGCTTTCTTT. Full variable domain (missing parts from reference TRBV2 and TRBJ1-1): EPEVTQTPSHQVTQMGQEVILRCVPISNHLYFYWYRQILGQKVEFLVSFYNNEISEKSEIFDDQFSVERPDGSNFTLKIRSTKLEDSAMYFCASSRNGQANTEAFFGQGTRLTVV.